This T cell receptor beta chain derives from a study of T-cell reconstitution after alpha-beta-depleted transplantation in children. The study, taken as a whole, reports: After one year, T-cell counts and TCRbeta diversity mostly came from new T cells.

Germline CDR1 DFQATT, CDR2 SNEGSKA (reference sequence). Trimming took 7 bases from V and 2 from J; bases not matched to a gene: 4. This CDR3 spans 12 amino acids. Researchers prepared the TCRbeta library using unique molecular identifiers, the study reports. TCRdb reprocessed the PCR reads with MiXCR, giving one entry per CDR3 protein. The repertoire includes around 960,000 distinct CDR3 sequences, roughly 29% of them detected once, and about 28% sits in the top ten. With regard to this clonotype: Its specificity is not known.

Specimen: PBMCs, mostly from graft donor cells, collected 360 days after TCRalphabeta/CD19-depleted stem cell transplant. The chain links TRBV20-1 to TRBJ2-7; 8 bases match TRBD2. The sequence came from a boy under two years old who had a stem cell transplant for SCID, so the T cells may come from the graft donor. As DNA, the CDR3 is TGCAGTGGGACTAGCAGGACCTACGAGCAGTACTTC. Translated, it gives CSGTSRTYEQYF.